Detailed here is one T cell receptor (beta chain). Sequenced by immunoSEQ multiplex PCR; TCRdb stores in-frame clones only, minus some. This table holds some 130,000 clones, over 75% found once. These data are taken from a study of blood T cell repertoires in COVID-19. Sample: peripheral blood. The TCR was taken from a human donor in a cohort sampled during active COVID-19.

This chain's CDR3 is CASSSGRWGAGANVLTF. The CDR3 DNA is TGTGCCAGCAGTTCCGGCAGGTGGGGAGCTGGGGCCAACGTCCTGACTTTC. The rearrangement uses TRBV27 and TRBJ2-6; TRBD2 is a possible D gene (5 bases). From germline, CDR1 is MNHEY and CDR2 SMNVEV (reference sequence). The ends were cut back, 4 bases at V and 2 bases at J, with 15 bases in the middle. This CDR3 spans 17 amino acids.